A selection of T cell receptor beta chains follows, all from one sample in a study of T cell changes during pregnancy in multiple sclerosis. Profiling relied on immunoSEQ multiplex PCR, and the TCRdb table lists in-frame clones only, not all of them. The table shows around 100,000 clones, with about 93% occurring only once. The material was peripheral blood, obtained in the third trimester of pregnancy. These receptor sequences come from a female donor with multiple sclerosis, enrolled in a pregnancy study. CDR3s include the opening cysteine and the closing phenylalanine or tryptophan. The order of the fields is V gene, D gene, clone size, J gene, CDR3 protein, CDR3 DNA. D genes are given only for firm matches. A clone size is listed for some rows: how often the clone was seen (once, few, many), or a class if it is expanded.

TRBV25-1,TRBD2,once,TRBJ2-1,CASSELAGVFREQFF,TGTGCCAGCAGTGAATTAGCGGGAGTCTTCAGGGAGCAGTTCTTC
TRBV7-3,TRBD2,NA,TRBJ2-1,CASSKGLAGGAGEQFF,TGTGCCAGCAGCAAGGGACTAGCGGGAGGTGCGGGTGAGCAGTTCTTC
TRBV28,TRBD1,NA,TRBJ2-1,CASSGQAGEQFF,TGTGCCAGCAGCGGACAGGCGGGTGAGCAGTTCTTC
TRBV6-1,NA,NA,TRBJ1-1,CASSERERITEAFF,TGTGCCAGCAGTGAAAGAGAACGCATCACTGAAGCTTTCTTT
TRBV6-4,TRBD1,NA,TRBJ1-1,CASSPDRAAPNTEAFF,TGTGCCAGCAGCCCCGACAGGGCCGCCCCGAACACTGAAGCTTTCTTT
TRBV6-4,NA,NA,TRBJ2-3,CASSDEAGDTQYF,TGTGCCAGCAGTGACGAGGCGGGCGATACGCAGTATTTT
TRBV7-8,NA,NA,TRBJ2-3,CASSLARVPAEGSHTDTQYF,TGTGCCAGCAGCTTAGCTCGGGTTCCAGCGGAGGGGAGTCACACAGATACGCAGTATTTT
TRBV2,TRBD2,once,TRBJ2-7,CASRDASGSYEQYF,TGTGCCAGCAGGGATGCTAGCGGGAGTTACGAGCAGTACTTC
TRBV9,TRBD2,once,TRBJ2-7,CASSVEAGGRTYEQYF,TGTGCCAGCAGCGTAGAAGCGGGAGGGAGGACCTACGAGCAGTACTTC
TRBV6-4,NA,NA,TRBJ2-2,CASSATSAGELFF,TGTGCCAGCAGTGCCACTAGTGCCGGGGAGCTGTTTTTT
TRBV6-5,NA,NA,TRBJ1-4,CASSYGGGEKLFF,TGTGCCAGCAGTTACGGAGGAGGTGAAAAACTGTTTTTT
TRBV28,TRBD1,NA,TRBJ2-5,CASSLIGTGSFKTQYF,TGTGCCAGCAGTTTAATCGGGACAGGGAGTTTTAAGACCCAGTACTTC
TRBV15,NA,NA,TRBJ1-5,CATSRGLGIQPQHF,TGTGCCACCAGCAGGGGCTTAGGCATTCAGCCCCAGCATTTT
TRBV6-1,NA,NA,TRBJ1-1,CATAVGQNTEAFF,TGTGCCACCGCAGTTGGACAGAACACTGAAGCTTTCTTT
TRBV29-1,TRBD2,NA,TRBJ2-1,CSGKREVANEQFF,TGCAGCGGTAAGCGGGAGGTGGCCAATGAGCAGTTCTTC
TRBV29-1,NA,once,TRBJ2-6,CSVLTAAGANVLTF,TGCAGCGTCTTAACGGCGGCTGGGGCCAACGTCCTGACTTTC